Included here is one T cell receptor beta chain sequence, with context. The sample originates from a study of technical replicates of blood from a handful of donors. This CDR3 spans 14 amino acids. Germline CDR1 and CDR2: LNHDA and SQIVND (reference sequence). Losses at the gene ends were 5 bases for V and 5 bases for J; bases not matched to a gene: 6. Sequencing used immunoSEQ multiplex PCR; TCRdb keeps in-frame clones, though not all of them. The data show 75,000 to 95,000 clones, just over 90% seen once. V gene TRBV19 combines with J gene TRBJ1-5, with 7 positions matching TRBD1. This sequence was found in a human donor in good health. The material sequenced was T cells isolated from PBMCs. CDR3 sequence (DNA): TGTGCCAGTAGTTTAAGGACAGGATATCAGCCCCAGCATTTT. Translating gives CASSLRTGYQPQHF.